This entry concerns a single T cell receptor (beta chain). V lost 6 bases and J lost 4; bases outside the gene matches: 9. The CDR3 is 16 amino acids. This sample was taken from a study of blood T cells in healthy people across ages. A second roughly 7 to 11 cycle PCR used barcoded and J-beta primers. One entry per CDR3 protein results from TCRdb running MiXCR on the 5' RACE reads. The sample gives 1 million or so distinct CDR3 sequences, roughly 45% of which show up once; over 15% is in the top ten. The chain uses TRBV12-3 or TRBV12-4 and TRBJ2-2; 9 bases are a match to TRBD1. The sample consisted of blood. The clonotype comes from a woman aged 55-69 years in good health. CDR3 nucleotides: TGTGCCAGCAGCCCGATCACAGGGGGCAGCACCGGGGAGCTGTTTTTT. Translation gives CASSPITGGSTGELFF.